The 8 T cell receptor beta chains given below trace back to one sample, sequenced in a study of T cell repertoires in cytomegalovirus infection. One entry per CDR3 protein results from TCRdb running MiXCR on the reads. The table includes 600,000 to 800,000 distinct CDR3 sequences, about 24% detected once. Sequencing was done on a sample of CD8+ T cells from PBMCs. These receptor sequences come from a human donor in good health (CMV status not recorded). Some clones in this sample may be carry-over from other donors' samples.

V is TRBV20-1 and J is TRBJ2-3, with TRBD2 matching 7 bases. CDR3 length: 14 amino acids. Germline values: CDR1 DFQATT, CDR2 SNEGSKA (reference sequence). V shed 6 bases, J shed 5 bases, and the junction held 11 bases outside the gene matches. In DNA form, the CDR3 reads TGCAGTGCGACGACTAGCCGGGCGATAGATACGCAGTATTTT. It translates to CSATTSRAIDTQYF.

This clonotype has more than one count but fewer than ten. J is TRBJ1-1 and V is TRBV20-1; D is unclear. The CDR3 loop spans 13 amino acids. Trimming removed 4 bases from V and 6 bases from J, with 15 bases in between. The germline CDR1 and CDR2 sequences are DFQATT and SNEGSKA (reference sequence). CDR3: CSATRRPTPEAFF. The CDR3 nucleotides read TGCAGTGCTACGAGGCGACCCACCCCTGAAGCTTTCTTT.

Ten or more counts support this clonotype. The V gene is TRBV12-3 or TRBV12-4, the J gene TRBJ1-4, with D hard to call. The length of the CDR3 is 13 residues. The V and J ends lost 4 bases and 6 bases respectively, with 9 bases between them. The CDR3 spells CASSSRAHEKLFF. CDR3 coding DNA: TGTGCCAGCAGTTCCCGGGCCCATGAAAAACTGTTTTTT.

This clonotype was detected ten times or more. This chain uses TRBV7-9 with TRBJ2-5; no clear D. The germline gives CDR1 SEHNR, CDR2 FQNEAQ (reference sequence). The CDR3 is 11 amino acids. V was trimmed by 4 bases and J by 9 bases, leaving 9 bases between them. Here the CDR3 DNA reads TGTGCCAGCAGCTCGACCAGGCCCCAGTACTTC. As protein: CASSSTRPQYF.

This chain connects TRBV25-1 to TRBJ2-7; TRBD2 might be the D (6 bases). The CDR3 spans 15 residues. Deletions cut 4 bases from V and 7 bases from J, with 20 bases between. Germline CDR1 is MGHDK and CDR2 is SYGVNS. The CDR3 spells CASSAQAEVRGEQYV. The CDR3 nucleotides read TGTGCCAGCAGTGCCCAAGCGGAGGTCCGGGGGGAGCAGTACGTC.

The chain recombines TRBV6-5 with TRBJ2-7; 9 nucleotides agree with TRBD1. Trimming cost V 7 bases and J 3 bases; bases outside gene matches: 10. The CDR3 runs 15 residues. Germline-derived CDR1 and CDR2 are MNHEY and SVGAGI. CDR3: CASTVTGGGIYEQYF. The CDR3 DNA sequence: TGTGCCAGCACCGTTACAGGGGGCGGAATCTACGAGCAGTACTTC.

This clonotype has just one count. A much larger clone sits a single nucleotide away, making a read error possible. The chain is built from TRBV27 and TRBJ2-7, with D possibly being TRBD2 (5 bases). Trimming cost V 0 bases and J 0 bases, with 9 bases left between them. Germline lookup yields CDR1 MNHEY and CDR2 SMNVEV (reference sequence). This CDR3 contains 15 residues. CDR3 in amino acids: CASSLSDSSSYEQYF. CDR3 DNA sequence: TGTGCCAGCAGTTTATCGGACTCGAGCTCCTACGAGCAGTACTTC.

The chain uses TRBV7-9 and TRBJ1-2; no firm D call. CDR3 length equals 12 residues. V gave up 6 bases and J gave up 8 bases, with 13 bases separating them. Germline assignment: CDR1 SEHNR and CDR2 FQNEAQ (reference sequence). CDR3 sequence (DNA): TGTGCCAGCAGTTACAAAAGGCCAGGCTACACCTTC. This sequence encodes CASSYKRPGYTF.